This TCR beta chain was identified during a study of blood T cells in healthy people across ages. Isolating PBMCs gave at least 7 million of these cells per sample. Sample-barcoded 5' priming and a J-beta primer mix drove a second PCR of roughly 6 to 12 cycles. In TCRdb, the 5' RACE reads were re-called with MiXCR into one record per CDR3 protein. The sample holds approximately 1,100,000 distinct CDR3 sequences, 40% to 55% seen once. V was clipped by 0 bases and J by 3 bases; unmatched bases: 2. The germline CDR1 and CDR2 sequences are MGHDK and SYGVNS. CDR3 length: 17 residues. This receptor was taken from a woman aged 55-70 years in good health. Sequenced material: blood. The chain employs TRBV25-1 and TRBJ2-6; 10 bases line up with TRBD2. CDR3 protein: CASSEYIAGGGANVLTF. The CDR3 coding sequence is TGTGCCAGCAGTGAATACATAGCGGGAGGTGGGGCCAACGTCCTGACTTTC.